This entry lists 5 T cell receptor beta chains sequenced from one sample in a study of regulatory T cells in long-lasting Graves disease. Construction of TCR beta libraries relied on iRepertoire HTBI primers and on Arm-PCR targeting CDR3 regions. Each CDR3 protein gets one entry after TCRdb re-called the multiplex PCR reads with MiXCR. The sample carries fewer than 500,000 distinct CDR3 sequences, roughly 16% recorded once. Described time point: newly diagnosed GD, antithyroid drugs for less than 3 months. After RNA was extracted from PBMCs, the TCR library was made from it. The same data also went into a second study, on T cells in Graves' hyperthyroidism and ophthalmopathy.

The source material was peripheral blood mononuclear cells (PBMCs), sampled at new diagnosis, from a patient treated with antithyroid drugs. The receptor source for this set is a middle-aged man with Graves disease.

This clonotype appeared a few times. J is TRBJ2-1 and V is TRBV5-1; D is possibly TRBD2 (5 bases). Trimming removed 0 bases from V and 10 bases from J, with 14 bases in between. The CDR3 contains 14 residues. The germline gives CDR1 SGHRS, CDR2 YFSETQ. The CDR3 bases are TGCGCCAGCAGCTTGGCCCTCGGTCCGGGGGAGCAGTTCTTC. This codes for CASSLALGPGEQFF.

V usage is TRBV11-3 and J usage is TRBJ2-7; D is unclear. This CDR3 comprises 14 residues. V shed 0 bases and J shed 3 bases, with 9 bases lying between them. Per the germline V gene, CDR1 is SGHNT and CDR2 is YENEEA. The CDR3 region has the DNA TGTGCCAGCAGCTTAGACCAAGTTGACTACGAGCAGTACTTC. Residues: CASSLDQVDYEQYF.

This clonotype was detected only a few times. V gene TRBV12-3 or TRBV12-4 combines with J gene TRBJ2-3; 10 nucleotides line up with TRBD2. J gave up 7 bases and V 5 bases, and 12 bases lay outside the gene matches. CDR3 length: 16 amino acids. The DNA of the CDR3 is TGTGCCAGCAGTCCACGAGGACTAGCGGAGTTCAATACGCAGTATTTT. It translates to CASSPRGLAEFNTQYF.

This clonotype was counted ten times or more. Here the CDR3 DNA reads TGTGCCAGCAGTGAATTTATCGGACTAGACCAAAGGAGGCAGTACTTC. This encodes CASSEFIGLDQRRQYF. This sequence joins TRBV6-1 and TRBJ2-7; 7 positions agree with TRBD2. Germline V CDR1 and CDR2: MNHNS, SASEGT. Germline trimming cut 2 bases from V and 9 bases from J; bases unmatched to any gene: 16. This CDR3 has 16 amino acids.

This clonotype was counted a few times. V gene TRBV6-5 combines with J gene TRBJ1-1, with D uncertain. CDR1 is MNHEY, CDR2 SVGAGI, per germline. V was shortened by 2 bases and J by 1 base, with 8 bases between the two germline ends. This CDR3 region has 14 residues. CDR3 sequence: CASSYGLTNTEAFF. In DNA, the CDR3 is TGTGCCAGCAGTTACGGGCTGACGAACACTGAAGCTTTCTTT.